This is a list of T cell receptor beta chains from one sample in a study of T cells in localized non-small cell lung cancer. Clones were read by immunoSEQ multiplex PCR, and TCRdb kept only the in-frame ones, dropping some. The repertoire has roughly 39,000 clones, roughly 91% of them found once; the top ten carry more than 9%. The specimen was PBMCs, collected before any cancer treatment. Source of these receptors: a woman aged 35 to 75 with stage II lung adenocarcinoma. Each CDR3 is given with its conserved first and last residue. The D gene is left open where the match is weak. Size is omitted from some rows. Given values are once, few, many or a class for expanded clones.

D,V,J,size,CDR3,DNA
NA,TRBV7-8,TRBJ1-1,NA,CASSLGHLRDEAFF,TGTGCCAGCAGCTTAGGCCACTTGCGGGATGAAGCTTTCTTT
TRBD1,TRBV6-5,TRBJ1-1,NA,CASSYGTANTEAFF,TGTGCCAGCAGTTACGGGACAGCGAACACTGAAGCTTTCTTT
NA,TRBV11-2,TRBJ2-5,NA,CASSLGQETQYF,TGTGCCAGCAGCTTAGGTCAAGAGACCCAGTACTTC
NA,TRBV18,TRBJ1-1,NA,CASSPPVQGNTEAFF,TGTGCCAGCTCACCACCAGTACAAGGGAACACTGAAGCTTTCTTT
NA,TRBV5-1,TRBJ1-1,NA,CASSSQPDRITEAFF,TGCGCCAGCAGCTCCCAACCCGACAGGATTACTGAAGCTTTCTTT
NA,TRBV7-6,TRBJ2-3,NA,CASSLAVAKGDTQYF,TGTGCCAGCAGCTTAGCGGTTGCCAAAGGGGATACGCAGTATTTT
NA,TRBV5-4,TRBJ2-1,NA,CASSLSSPYNEQFF,TGTGCCAGCAGCTTAAGTAGTCCCTACAATGAGCAGTTCTTC
TRBD1,TRBV4-2,TRBJ2-7,NA,CASSQVGQGALYEQYF,TGTGCCAGCAGCCAAGTGGGGCAGGGGGCGCTTTACGAGCAGTACTTC
TRBD1,TRBV5-1,TRBJ1-4,NA,CASSLATGTGGTGEKLFF,TGCGCCAGCAGCTTGGCTACCGGGACAGGGGGAACGGGAGAAAAACTGTTTTTT
NA,TRBV2,TRBJ1-6,once,CASRAGDNFNSPLHF,TGTGCCAGCAGAGCAGGGGATAATTTTAATTCACCCCTCCACTTT
NA,TRBV2,TRBJ1-4,NA,CATAWNRGREKLFF,TGTGCCACAGCTTGGAACAGAGGTCGGGAAAAACTGTTTTTT
TRBD1,TRBV7-6,TRBJ2-6,NA,CASSLARGTGMAGANVLTF,TGTGCCAGCAGCTTAGCGCGGGGGACAGGGATGGCTGGGGCCAACGTCCTGACTTTC